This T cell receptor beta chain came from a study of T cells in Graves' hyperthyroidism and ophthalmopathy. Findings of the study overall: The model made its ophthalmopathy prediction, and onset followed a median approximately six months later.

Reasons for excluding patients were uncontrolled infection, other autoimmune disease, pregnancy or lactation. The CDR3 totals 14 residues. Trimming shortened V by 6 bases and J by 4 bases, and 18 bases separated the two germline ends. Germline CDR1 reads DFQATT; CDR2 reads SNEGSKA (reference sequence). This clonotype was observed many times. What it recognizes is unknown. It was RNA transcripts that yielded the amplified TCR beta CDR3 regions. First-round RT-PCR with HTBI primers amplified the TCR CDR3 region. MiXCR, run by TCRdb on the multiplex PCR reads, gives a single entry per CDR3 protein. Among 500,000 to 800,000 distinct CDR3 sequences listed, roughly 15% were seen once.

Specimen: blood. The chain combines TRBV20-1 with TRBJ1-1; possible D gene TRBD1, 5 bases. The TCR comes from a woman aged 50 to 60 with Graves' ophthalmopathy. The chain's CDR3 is CSALRDGRATEAFF. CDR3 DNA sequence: TGCAGTGCCCTGAGGGACGGGAGGGCCACTGAAGCTTTCTTT.